The entry below gives a single T cell receptor (beta chain) sequence along with its context. This CDR3 spans 16 amino acids. Germline values: CDR1 MNHEY, CDR2 SMNVEV (reference sequence). The V end was cut by 6 bases, the J end by 0 bases, with 12 bases between. This record belongs to a study of blood T cell repertoires in COVID-19. Looking at the study overall: Sites in the United States, Italy and Spain provided acute and convalescent COVID-19 samples. T cells, B-cell-depleted T cells, or PBMCs provided the cDNA or gDNA that served as material.

Clones were sequenced by immunoSEQ multiplex PCR, and TCRdb holds only the in-frame ones, with some missing. The sample has approximately 250,000 clones, approximately 83% seen once; the top ten hold roughly 5%. The chain has TRBV27 and TRBJ2-6; D may be TRBD1 (5 bases). The material sequenced was peripheral blood. This receptor was identified in a human donor in a cohort sampled during active COVID-19. The CDR3 region has the DNA TGTGCCAGCAGGACAGTGATCCGCTCTGGGGCCAACGTCCTGACTTTC. Translation: CASRTVIRSGANVLTF.